The 10 T cell receptor beta chains below all came from one sample that was sequenced in a study of chemoradiotherapy in HPV16-positive cancers. Here immunoSEQ multiplex PCR was the method, and the copy in TCRdb shows in-frame clones only, minus some. In the table there are some 15,000 clones, roughly 80% of which are singletons. The specimen was collected from a patient who underwent chemoradiotherapy. The receptors were gathered from a human donor with HPV-associated anogenital cancer.

V is TRBV6-5 and J is TRBJ2-7, with 11 bases identical to TRBD2. The J segment lost 3 bases and the V segment lost 6 bases, leaving 1 base of the junction unmatched. Germline V gene sequence: CDR1 MNHEY, CDR2 SVGAGI. The CDR3 has 13 residues. In DNA, the CDR3 is TGTGCCAGCAGGCTAGCGGGGGGCTACGAGCAGTACTTC. Translation gives CASRLAGGYEQYF.

This chain connects TRBV11-2 to TRBJ2-5; D remains ambiguous. Germline lookup yields CDR1 SGHAT and CDR2 FQNNGV. V was pared by 1 base and J by 4 bases, with 4 bases between. The length of the CDR3 is 12 residues. Here the CDR3 DNA reads TGTGCCAGCAGCTTAGTATCAGAGACCCAGTACTTC. Translating gives CASSLVSETQYF.

This clone came up once. This chain links TRBV18 with TRBJ2-3; D might be TRBD1 (6 bases). The CDR3 consists of 13 residues. Trimming cost V 5 bases and J 6 bases, with 12 bases left between them. In germline, CDR1 is KGHSH, CDR2 LQKENI. Written as DNA, the CDR3 is TGTGCCAGCTCATCGCGACAGGTGGATACGCAGTATTTT. Its translation is CASSSRQVDTQYF.

The gene calls are TRBV6-1 and TRBJ1-2; TRBD1 agrees at 7 bases. From germline, CDR1 is MNHNS and CDR2 SASEGT. The CDR3 loop spans 15 amino acids. J gave up 3 bases and V 2 bases, and 6 bases lay outside the gene matches. The CDR3 coding sequence is TGTGCCAGCAGTGAATGGCTTCAGGGGGACTATGGCTACACCTTC. It specifies CASSEWLQGDYGYTF.

Remarks on this clone: The same CDR3 is also encoded by other DNA sequences in this sample. The chain is built from TRBV18 and TRBJ2-2; the D is unclear. Trimming cost V 6 bases and J 7 bases, with 9 bases left between them. The CDR3 runs to 12 residues. The germline CDR1 and CDR2 sequences are KGHSH and LQKENI. CDR3 nucleotide sequence: TGTGCCAGCTCGCAGACCGGCGGGGAGCTGTTTTTT. It is translated as CASSQTGGELFF.

This clone was counted once. The genes are TRBV7-2 and TRBJ2-7; 7 nucleotides agree with TRBD1. Germline lookup yields CDR1 SGHTA and CDR2 FQGNSA. The CDR3 has 12 amino acids. With 5 bases clipped from V and 7 bases from J, the junction kept 5 bases outside the gene matches. CDR3 coding DNA: TGTGCCAGCAGCCGGGACAGCATTGAGCAGTACTTC. It yields the protein CASSRDSIEQYF.

The chain uses TRBV11-1 and TRBJ1-1, with D maybe TRBD1 (5 bases). Trimming took 4 bases from V and 1 from J, leaving 13 bases between them. CDR3 length equals 15 residues. Per germline, CDR1 SGHAT and CDR2 FQDESV (reference sequence). The CDR3: CASSSRGGRNTEAFF. CDR3 nucleotide sequence: TGTGCCAGCAGCTCTCGGGGGGGGAGGAACACTGAAGCTTTCTTT.

The CDR3 region is CASSDFPGQEYEQYF. The CDR3 DNA follows: TGTGCCAGTAGTGATTTTCCGGGACAGGAGTACGAGCAGTACTTC. V is TRBV19 and J is TRBJ2-7; 8 nucleotides align to TRBD1. J lost 4 bases, V lost 5 bases, and 10 bases had no gene match. The CDR3 consists of 15 residues. CDR1 and CDR2 from the germline V gene are LNHDA and SQIVND (reference sequence).

The chain employs TRBV5-5 and TRBJ2-3; D not certain. Between the trimmed V and J ends, which lost 4 bases and 6 bases, there was a span of 9 bases. Germline V gene data show CDR1 as SGHKS and CDR2 as YYEKEE (reference sequence). The CDR3 has 12 residues. In DNA form, the CDR3 reads TGTGCCAGCAGCCGAGGTCAGGATACGCAGTATTTT. Translated: CASSRGQDTQYF.

The rearrangement uses TRBV27 and TRBJ1-2; D is unresolved. V was clipped by 3 bases and J by 4 bases, with 21 bases between them. The CDR3 loop spans 17 amino acids. Germline loops: CDR1 MNHEY, CDR2 SMNVEV (reference sequence). The CDR3 protein is CASSFQRADGEGYGYTF. The DNA of the CDR3 is TGTGCCAGCAGTTTTCAACGGGCCGACGGGGAGGGCTATGGCTACACCTTC.